The 16 T cell receptor beta chains in this list originate from one sample, sequenced in a study of OX40 agonist ivuxolimab in advanced cancers. Generated by immunoSEQ multiplex PCR, the TCRdb table keeps only in-frame clones and is missing some. The data contain more than 6,500 clones, 70% to 75% of them seen just once; the ten biggest clones take up roughly 50%. Here the sequenced sample was CD4+ or CD8+ T cells sorted from blood, taken in a trial of the OX40 agonist ivuxolimab. Source of these receptors: an adult with an advanced solid tumor such as melanoma, head and neck, liver or kidney cancer.

V and J are TRBV7-9 and TRBJ2-5; 7 positions agree with TRBD1. The CDR3 has 15 residues. Trimming at V came to 3 bases and at J to 1 base, leaving 5 bases not matched to a gene. The germline V gene encodes CDR1 SEHNR and CDR2 FQNEAQ (reference sequence). In DNA, the CDR3 is TGTGCCAGCAGCTTCCGACAGGGCCTCCAAGAGACCCAGTACTTC. This gives the protein CASSFRQGLQETQYF.

The chain links TRBV6-1 to TRBJ1-5, with 9 bases fitting TRBD1. The ends lost 7 bases at V and 7 bases at J; junction bases unmatched: 11. The germline V gene encodes CDR1 MNHNS and CDR2 SASEGT. CDR3 size: 15 residues. This CDR3 is CASKKRTGVDQPQHF. DNA for the CDR3: TGTGCCAGCAAGAAGAGGACAGGGGTGGACCAGCCCCAGCATTTT.

This chain uses TRBV15 with TRBJ2-3; 11 positions match TRBD1. This CDR3 spans 17 amino acids. The V gene's germline CDR1 is LNHNV and CDR2 YYDKDF (reference sequence). With 5 bases clipped from V and 6 bases from J, the junction kept 13 bases outside the gene matches. The CDR3 DNA reads as TGTGCCACCAGCGTGGGGGGGACAGGGGGAGATCGGGATACGCAGTATTTT. Translated, it gives CATSVGGTGGDRDTQYF. Full variable domain (missing parts from reference TRBV15 and TRBJ2-3): DAMVIQNPRYQVTQFGKPVTLSCSQTLNHNVMYWYQQKSSQAPKLLFHYYDKDFNNEADTPDNFQSRRPNTSFCFLDIRSPGLGDTAMYLCATSVGGTGGDRDTQYFGPGTRLTVL.

The sample holds a few counts of this clone. CDR3 DNA: TGTGCCAGCAGCGCGGGGACAGGGCAAGCTTTCTTT. This gives the protein CASSAGTGQAFF. The rearrangement joins TRBV5-6 to TRBJ1-1; 9 positions agree with TRBD1. Germline-derived CDR1 and CDR2 are SGHDT and YYEEEE. J lost 9 bases, V lost 4 bases, and 4 bases had no gene match. The CDR3 spans 12 residues.

This clone was observed a handful of times. The rearrangement links TRBV6-4 to TRBJ2-1, with 7 bases lining up with TRBD1. With V trimmed by 6 bases and J by 5 bases, 1 base remained unmatched. CDR3 length: 12 amino acids. CDR1 MRHNA and CDR2 SNTAGT come from the germline V gene. CDR3 residues: CASSDRDNEQFF. The CDR3 nucleotides read TGTGCCAGCAGCGACAGGGACAATGAGCAGTTCTTC.

This clone was detected only a few times. This sequence joins TRBV2 and TRBJ1-1, with TRBD1 identical over 7 bases. This CDR3 has 12 amino acids. Germline V gene lookup returns CDR1 SNHLY and CDR2 FYNNEI. V shed 8 bases, J shed 6 bases, and the junction held 6 bases outside the gene matches. The CDR3 coding sequence is TGTGCCAGCGTAGACAGGGTCGCTGAAGCTTTCTTT. Its translation: CASVDRVAEAFF. The full variable domain, its missing parts supplied by reference TRBV2 and TRBJ1-1, is EPEVTQTPSHQVTQMGQEVILRCVPISNHLYFYWYRQILGQKVEFLVSFYNNEISEKSEIFDDQFSVERPDGSNFTLKIRSTKLEDSAMYFCASVDRVAEAFFGQGTRLTVV.

This clone is deemed medium-sized (0.01 to 0.1%). The chain uses TRBV19 and TRBJ2-5; D unresolved. V was cut by 3 bases and J by 4 bases, with 6 bases left in between. CDR1 LNHDA and CDR2 SQIVND come from the germline V gene (reference sequence). The CDR3 sequence is 12 residues long. CDR3: CASSINGETQYF. The CDR3 nucleotides are TGTGCCAGTAGTATTAATGGAGAGACCCAGTACTTC.

This clone was seen only a few times. A far larger clone is just one base off, so this is likely a read error. Other DNA sequences in the sample encode the same CDR3. The CDR3 spells CASSPMRNTEAFF. As DNA, the CDR3 is TGTGCCAGCAGCCCCATGCGGAACACTGAAGCTTTCTTT. The chain is built from TRBV11-2 and TRBJ1-1, with D unresolved. Germline-derived CDR1 and CDR2 are SGHAT and FQNNGV. This CDR3 comprises 13 residues. The ends were cut back, 5 bases at V and 1 base at J, with 8 bases in the middle.

The chain is built from TRBV5-4 and TRBJ1-1; unclear D gene. The ends were cut back, 2 bases at V and 8 bases at J, with 13 bases in the middle. The CDR3 loop spans 13 amino acids. Per germline, CDR1 SGHNT and CDR2 YYREEE (reference sequence). CDR3 in DNA: TGTGCCAGCAGCTTCGGAGGGCTTAGAGAAGCTTTCTTT. This sequence encodes CASSFGGLREAFF. The complete variable domain, with remaining parts taken from reference TRBV5-4 and TRBJ1-1, reads ETGVTQSPTHLIKTRGQQVTLRCSSQSGHNTVSWYQQALGQGPQFIFQYYREEENGRGNFPPRFSGLQFPNYSSELNVNALELDDSALYLCASSFGGLREAFFGQGTRLTVV.

The CDR3 is CASSTRVGQYF. DNA for the CDR3: TGTGCCAGCAGTACCAGGGTTGGGCAGTACTTC. The chain couples TRBV2 to TRBJ2-7, with D perhaps TRBD1 (5 bases). The CDR3 extends over 11 amino acids. The germline V gene encodes CDR1 SNHLY and CDR2 FYNNEI. V was clipped by 5 bases and J by 9 bases, with 11 bases between them.

The chain joins TRBV6-8 to TRBJ2-1; maybe TRBD2 (7 bases). Looked up from germline, CDR1 is MNHGY and CDR2 is SAAAGT. V lost 6 bases and J lost 2, with 26 bases in between. The CDR3 is made up of 19 amino acids. The DNA for the CDR3 is TGTGCCAGCAGCTTTTTGGGGGGGCGCCATCGGTCGGCCTACAATGAGCAGTTCTTC. It codes for CASSFLGGRHRSAYNEQFF.

This clone came up a few times. V is TRBV27 and J is TRBJ1-5; D is ambiguous. Trimming stripped 6 bases from V and 1 base from J, with 13 bases between. The CDR3 contains 15 residues. The germline V gene encodes CDR1 MNHEY and CDR2 SMNVEV (reference sequence). The CDR3: CASSPRAPSNQPQHF. The DNA for the CDR3 is TGTGCCAGCAGCCCGAGGGCACCCAGCAATCAGCCCCAGCATTTT.

This chain uses TRBV7-3 with TRBJ2-1; 7 positions match TRBD1. J was trimmed by 5 bases and V by 1 base; bases with no gene match: 11. CDR1 is SGHTA, CDR2 FQGTGA, per germline. The CDR3 is 17 amino acids. CDR3 DNA: TGTGCCAGCAGCTTAATAGGGACGACAGGGATCAACAATGAGCAGTTCTTC. Translated: CASSLIGTTGINNEQFF.

This clone appeared a few times. The V gene is TRBV21-1, the J gene TRBJ1-1. TRBV21-1 is shown as a pseudogene. This CDR3 comprises 11 residues. For the CDR3, the DNA is TGTGCCAGCAGGGGGAACACTGAAGCTTTCTTT. Amino acid sequence: CASRGNTEAFF.

The chain combines TRBV29-1 with TRBJ1-1; no definite D call. CDR1 is SQVTM and CDR2 is ANQGSEA in the germline V gene. The CDR3 extends over 12 amino acids. Deletions cut 5 bases from V and 4 bases from J, with 11 bases between. The DNA for the CDR3 is TGCAGCGTTAAACCACCCCCCACTGAAGCTTTCTTT. Protein sequence: CSVKPPPTEAFF.

V gene TRBV19 combines with J gene TRBJ1-3, with unresolved D. The V end lost 3 bases, the J end lost 0 bases, and 6 bases lay between the germline ends. The CDR3 extends over 14 amino acids. CDR1 is LNHDA and CDR2 is SQIVND in the germline V gene (reference sequence). CDR3 in DNA: TGTGCCAGTAGTATCGGGAGCTCTGGAAACACCATATATTTT. It codes for CASSIGSSGNTIYF. Together with reference TRBV19 and TRBJ1-3, the CDR3 gives the full variable domain: DGGITQSPKYLFRKEGQNVTLSCEQNLNHDAMYWYRQDPGQGLRLIYYSQIVNDFQKGDIAEGYSVSREKKESFPLTVTSAQKNPTAFYLCASSIGSSGNTIYFGEGSWLTVV.